A selection of T cell receptor beta chains follows, all from one sample in a study of long-term antiretroviral therapy in people with HIV. TCRdb keeps only in-frame clones here, not all; method: immunoSEQ multiplex PCR. In the table there are tens of thousands of clones, approximately 80% of which are singletons. This sample comprised unsorted PBMCs, obtained 0.5 years before starting antiretroviral therapy. Receptor source: a middle-aged man with HIV. CDR3s include the opening cysteine and the closing phenylalanine or tryptophan. A D gene is named only where the DNA matches it firmly. Size is omitted from some rows. Given values are once, few, many or a class for expanded clones.

clone_size	v_call	d_call	j_call	cdr3_aa	cdr3_nt
NA	TRBV5-1	NA	TRBJ2-1	CASSPGSVVEQFF	TGCGCCAGCAGCCCCGGTTCAGTAGTTGAGCAGTTCTTC
NA	TRBV7-2	TRBD1	TRBJ2-1	CASSLRDRGSYNEQFF	TGTGCCAGCAGCTTACGAGACAGGGGGTCCTACAATGAGCAGTTCTTC
NA	TRBV10-2	NA	TRBJ1-1	CASSGLGLLNTEAFF	TGCGCCAGCAGTGGGTTGGGGTTGTTGAACACTGAAGCTTTCTTT
NA	TRBV6-1	NA	TRBJ1-3	CASSDIRAGNTIYF	TGTGCCAGCAGTGACATCAGGGCTGGAAACACCATATATTTT
NA	TRBV4-1	TRBD1	TRBJ1-2	CASSPRQGLNYGYTF	TGCGCCAGCAGCCCGAGACAGGGCCTTAACTATGGCTACACCTTC
NA	TRBV7-3	TRBD1	TRBJ1-2	CASSLGGQGGLNYGYTF	TGTGCCAGCAGCTTAGGCGGCCAGGGGGGCCTTAACTATGGCTACACCTTC
NA	TRBV6-5	NA	TRBJ2-2	CASSYSGTSTGELFF	TGTGCCAGCAGTTACTCCGGGACGAGCACCGGGGAGCTGTTTTTT
once	TRBV27	TRBD1	TRBJ2-7	CASSLSGQASYEQYF	TGTGCCAGCAGTTTATCGGGACAGGCTTCCTACGAGCAGTACTTC
NA	TRBV4-3	TRBD1	TRBJ1-2	CASSQDISRGLGYGYTF	TGCGCCAGCAGCCAAGACATATCAAGGGGGCTGGGCTATGGCTACACCTTC
NA	TRBV6-5	NA	TRBJ1-5	CASRKQVHGNQPQHF	TGTGCCAGCAGGAAACAGGTTCACGGCAATCAGCCCCAGCATTTT
NA	TRBV4-1	NA	TRBJ1-2	CASSQDSVGYTF	TGCGCCAGCAGCCAAGATTCGGTTGGCTACACCTTC
NA	TRBV15	NA	TRBJ1-1	CATSSVDTGNTEAFF	TGTGCCACCAGCAGCGTAGACACAGGGAACACTGAAGCTTTCTTT
NA	TRBV4-3	NA	TRBJ2-2	CASSQDYPYGNTGELFF	TGCGCCAGCAGCCAAGATTACCCCTATGGGAACACCGGGGAGCTGTTTTTT
NA	TRBV5-4	NA	TRBJ1-2	CASSLGTDYGYTF	TGTGCCAGCAGTTTGGGGACGGACTATGGCTACACCTTC
NA	TRBV11-1	NA	TRBJ2-7	CASSLQETSSYEQYF	TGTGCCAGCAGCTTACAGGAGACAAGCTCCTACGAGCAGTACTTC
NA	TRBV27	NA	TRBJ1-1	CASSYRGTEAFF	TGTGCCAGCAGTTATAGGGGGACTGAAGCTTTCTTT
NA	TRBV29-1	NA	TRBJ1-1	CSVCMGATEAFF	TGCAGCGTTTGTATGGGGGCCACTGAAGCTTTCTTT
NA	TRBV11-2	TRBD1	TRBJ2-7	CASSLEVTGETFYEQYF	TGTGCCAGCAGCTTAGAGGTGACAGGGGAGACGTTCTACGAGCAGTACTTC
NA	TRBV28	TRBD1	TRBJ1-5	CASSTDREYFQPQHF	TGTGCCAGCAGTACGGACAGGGAGTATTTCCAGCCCCAGCATTTT
NA	TRBV7-9	NA	TRBJ1-1	CASSPTWGARTEAFF	TGTGCCAGCAGCCCCACGTGGGGGGCGCGGACTGAAGCTTTCTTT
NA	TRBV7-8	TRBD1	TRBJ1-1	CASSLVIRGQRQMSEAFF	TGTGCCAGCAGCTTAGTTATTAGGGGACAGCGCCAAATGAGTGAAGCTTTCTTT
NA	TRBV7-9	NA	TRBJ2-7	CASSLEAAYEQYF	TGTGCCAGCAGCTTAGAGGCAGCCTACGAGCAGTACTTC
few	TRBV11-2	NA	TRBJ1-1	CASSLGGNTEAFF	TGTGCCAGCAGCTTAGGGGGAAACACTGAAGCTTTCTTT
NA	TRBV6-5	TRBD1	TRBJ2-5	CASSSLGTEETQYF	TGTGCCAGCAGTTCCTTAGGGACAGAAGAGACCCAGTACTTC
NA	TRBV5-6	TRBD1	TRBJ1-5	CASSLEGARSQPQHF	TGTGCCAGCAGCTTGGAGGGGGCGCGTTCTCAGCCCCAGCATTTT
NA	TRBV5-1	NA	TRBJ2-5	CASSPGRTQYF	TGCGCCAGCAGCCCAGGGAGGACCCAGTACTTC
NA	TRBV7-6	TRBD2	TRBJ2-1	CASSLLGSGGGLEQFF	TGTGCCAGCAGCTTATTGGGCTCCGGGGGGGGCCTTGAGCAGTTCTTC
few	TRBV6-1	TRBD2	TRBJ2-3	CASSELPTSGGGTDTQYF	TGTGCCAGCAGTGAACTCCCGACTAGCGGGGGGGGGACAGATACGCAGTATTTT
NA	TRBV5-8	NA	TRBJ2-3	CASSQTIFGTDTQYF	TGTGCCAGCAGCCAGACTATTTTCGGCACAGATACGCAGTATTTT
NA	TRBV4-1	NA	TRBJ1-6	CASSEGSYNSPLHF	TGCGCCAGCAGCGAAGGGTCCTATAATTCACCCCTCCACTTT
NA	TRBV6-1	NA	TRBJ1-4	CASIDGTNEKLFF	TGTGCCAGCATAGACGGAACTAATGAAAAACTGTTTTTT
NA	TRBV7-6	TRBD1	TRBJ1-1	CASSPLSTGQVGGTEAFF	TGTGCCAGCAGCCCCCTCAGTACGGGACAGGTCGGCGGGACTGAAGCTTTCTTT
NA	TRBV11-2	NA	TRBJ1-4	CASSGRNEKLFF	TGTGCCAGCAGCGGCAGAAATGAAAAACTGTTTTTT
NA	TRBV7-2	TRBD2	TRBJ2-2	CASGLAGVYTGELFF	TGTGCCAGCGGACTAGCGGGGGTCTACACCGGGGAGCTGTTTTTT
NA	TRBV7-3	NA	TRBJ2-2	CASSLEQGKDTGELFF	TGTGCCAGCAGCTTAGAGCAGGGGAAAGACACCGGGGAGCTGTTTTTT
once	TRBV5-6	NA	TRBJ2-7	CASSLYGTTPYSYEQYF	TGTGCCAGCAGCCTATACGGGACAACCCCATACTCCTACGAGCAGTACTTC
NA	TRBV30	NA	TRBJ2-5	CAWSVRRQETQYF	TGTGCCTGGAGTGTGCGGCGCCAAGAGACCCAGTACTTC
NA	TRBV18	TRBD1	TRBJ2-6	CASSQSGTGGSGANVLTF	TGTGCCAGCTCACAATCTGGGACAGGGGGTTCGGGGGCCAACGTCCTGACTTTC
NA	TRBV7-2	NA	TRBJ2-1	CASSYLTVAGKNNEQFF	TGTGCCAGCAGCTACTTAACGGTAGCAGGGAAAAACAATGAGCAGTTCTTC
NA	TRBV7-9	TRBD2	TRBJ2-3	CASSISGGVDTQYF	TGTGCCAGCAGCATTAGCGGGGGGGTAGATACGCAGTATTTT
NA	TRBV6-5	NA	TRBJ2-7	CASSYSPGPSYEQYF	TGTGCCAGCAGTTACTCACCAGGGCCCTCCTACGAGCAGTACTTC
NA	TRBV28	NA	TRBJ1-1	CASSTGGTEAFF	TGTGCCAGCAGCACCGGGGGCACTGAAGCTTTCTTT
once	TRBV10-3	NA	TRBJ1-3	CAISPQGDGNTIYF	TGTGCCATCAGTCCACAGGGTGATGGAAACACCATATATTTT
NA	TRBV10-2	NA	TRBJ1-6	CASSSGVEGSPLHF	TGCGCCAGCAGTTCAGGGGTGGAAGGATCACCCCTCCACTTT
NA	TRBV30	NA	TRBJ1-3	CAWSVKSGSKDTIYF	TGTGCCTGGAGTGTTAAGTCGGGTTCTAAGGACACCATATATTTT
NA	TRBV5-5	NA	TRBJ1-1	CASSLLTVAEAFF	TGTGCCAGCAGCTTACTGACCGTAGCTGAAGCTTTCTTT
NA	TRBV9	NA	TRBJ2-1	CASSPMGGYNEQFF	TGTGCCAGCAGTCCTATGGGGGGTTACAATGAGCAGTTCTTC
NA	TRBV19	TRBD1	TRBJ1-2	CASSIGIGTGSGYTF	TGTGCCAGTAGTATTGGGATCGGGACAGGATCCGGCTACACCTTC
once	TRBV7-9	NA	TRBJ2-3	CASRSFGGAADTQYF	TGTGCCAGCAGATCCTTTGGGGGGGCCGCAGATACGCAGTATTTT
NA	TRBV7-3	NA	TRBJ2-1	CASSWQVYNEQFF	TGTGCCAGCAGCTGGCAGGTGTACAATGAGCAGTTCTTC
NA	TRBV27	NA	TRBJ1-6	CASNSPSYNSPLHF	TGTGCCAGCAACTCGCCGTCCTATAATTCACCCCTCCACTTT
NA	TRBV20-1	NA	TRBJ1-1	CSASGDTEAFF	TGCAGTGCTTCGGGGGACACTGAAGCTTTCTTT